The 8 T cell receptor beta chains presented below share a single source sample, sequenced in a study of cytotoxic CD8 clonotypes in ibrutinib-treated CLL. TCRdb's table, derived via immunoSEQ multiplex PCR, lists solely in-frame clones and lacks some. Here the sample spans some 23,000 clones, 60% to 80% being singletons. The sequencing here drew on PBMCs, taken at disease progression, from a patient treated with ibrutinib. These receptors were collected from a human donor with chronic lymphocytic leukemia.

The V and J genes are TRBV9 and TRBJ1-4; D is undetermined. The CDR3 runs 14 residues. Trimming cost V 3 bases and J 4 bases, with 10 bases left between them. The germline V gene has CDR1 SGDLS and CDR2 YYNGEE. The CDR3 protein is CASSATWGNEKLFF. The CDR3 DNA reads as TGTGCCAGCAGCGCTACCTGGGGTAATGAAAAACTGTTTTTT.

V gene TRBV11-2 combines with J gene TRBJ2-3, with D possibly being TRBD1 (5 bases). The CDR3 extends over 15 amino acids. The V gene lost 3 bases and the J gene lost 2 bases, with 12 bases spanning the gap. Germline CDR1 SGHAT, CDR2 FQNNGV. The CDR3 DNA sequence: TGTGCCAGCAGCTTCGTGCAGGGTTACACAGATACGCAGTATTTT. Protein sequence: CASSFVQGYTDTQYF.

The rearrangement links TRBV9 to TRBJ1-1, with D tentatively TRBD1 (6 bases). The V and J ends lost 0 bases and 5 bases respectively, with 11 bases between them. The CDR3 extends over 14 amino acids. From germline, CDR1 is SGDLS and CDR2 YYNGEE. The CDR3 nucleotides read TGTGCCAGCAGCGTAGGGGGGGCGCGTACTGAAGCTTTCTTT. Amino acid sequence: CASSVGGARTEAFF.

The chain links TRBV14 to TRBJ1-1, with D uncertain. The V and J ends lost 3 bases and 0 bases respectively, with 11 bases between them. The germline CDR1 and CDR2 sequences are SGHDN and FVKESK. This CDR3 has 15 amino acids. DNA for the CDR3: TGTGCCAGCAGCCACTACCTGGGAATGAACACTGAAGCTTTCTTT. Amino acid sequence: CASSHYLGMNTEAFF.

The V call is TRBV18, the J call TRBJ2-7, with D tentatively TRBD1 (6 bases). Germline loops: CDR1 KGHSH, CDR2 LQKENI. The CDR3 sequence is 15 residues long. Trimming took off 5 bases at V and 2 bases at J, with 16 bases between the two ends. CDR3 nucleotide sequence: TGTGCCAGCTCAGGTGAGGGGGTATCCCCCTACGAGCAGTACTTC. It specifies CASSGEGVSPYEQYF.

The chain uses TRBV7-3 and TRBJ2-2, with 7 bases aligning to TRBD2. The CDR3 runs to 14 residues. Trimming at V came to 1 base and at J to 7 bases, leaving 3 bases not matched to a gene. CDR1 and CDR2 from the germline V gene are SGHTA and FQGTGA. CDR3 coding DNA: TGTGCCAGCAGCTTAAGCGGGGGTTACGGGGAGCTGTTTTTT. Protein: CASSLSGGYGELFF.

The chain has TRBV11-2 and TRBJ2-2, with TRBD1 matching 7 bases. The CDR3 runs to 16 residues. The germline CDR1 and CDR2 sequences are SGHAT and FQNNGV. V lost 5 bases to trimming and J lost 6 bases; unmatched junction nucleotides: 12. The CDR3: CASSVLQGIRSGELFF. The CDR3 DNA sequence: TGTGCCAGCAGCGTACTACAGGGGATTAGGTCCGGGGAGCTGTTTTTT. The full variable domain, completed using reference TRBV11-2 and TRBJ2-2, is EAGVAQSPRYKIIEKRQSVAFWCNPISGHATLYWYQQILGQGPKLLIQFQNNGVVDDSQLPKDRFSAERLKGVDSTLKIQPAKLEDSAVYLCASSVLQGIRSGELFFGEGSRLTVL.

To note about this clone: One end of the junction varies from germline; a read error may be responsible. Distinct nucleotide sequences in the sample also encode this CDR3. The chain combines TRBV18 with TRBJ1-2; D might be TRBD1 (6 bases). Germline V gene data show CDR1 as KGHSH and CDR2 as LQKENI. This CDR3 comprises 13 residues. Written as DNA, the CDR3 is TGTGCCAGCTCGCCACTGGACAGCTATGGCTACACCTTC. Protein sequence: CASSPLDSYGYTF.